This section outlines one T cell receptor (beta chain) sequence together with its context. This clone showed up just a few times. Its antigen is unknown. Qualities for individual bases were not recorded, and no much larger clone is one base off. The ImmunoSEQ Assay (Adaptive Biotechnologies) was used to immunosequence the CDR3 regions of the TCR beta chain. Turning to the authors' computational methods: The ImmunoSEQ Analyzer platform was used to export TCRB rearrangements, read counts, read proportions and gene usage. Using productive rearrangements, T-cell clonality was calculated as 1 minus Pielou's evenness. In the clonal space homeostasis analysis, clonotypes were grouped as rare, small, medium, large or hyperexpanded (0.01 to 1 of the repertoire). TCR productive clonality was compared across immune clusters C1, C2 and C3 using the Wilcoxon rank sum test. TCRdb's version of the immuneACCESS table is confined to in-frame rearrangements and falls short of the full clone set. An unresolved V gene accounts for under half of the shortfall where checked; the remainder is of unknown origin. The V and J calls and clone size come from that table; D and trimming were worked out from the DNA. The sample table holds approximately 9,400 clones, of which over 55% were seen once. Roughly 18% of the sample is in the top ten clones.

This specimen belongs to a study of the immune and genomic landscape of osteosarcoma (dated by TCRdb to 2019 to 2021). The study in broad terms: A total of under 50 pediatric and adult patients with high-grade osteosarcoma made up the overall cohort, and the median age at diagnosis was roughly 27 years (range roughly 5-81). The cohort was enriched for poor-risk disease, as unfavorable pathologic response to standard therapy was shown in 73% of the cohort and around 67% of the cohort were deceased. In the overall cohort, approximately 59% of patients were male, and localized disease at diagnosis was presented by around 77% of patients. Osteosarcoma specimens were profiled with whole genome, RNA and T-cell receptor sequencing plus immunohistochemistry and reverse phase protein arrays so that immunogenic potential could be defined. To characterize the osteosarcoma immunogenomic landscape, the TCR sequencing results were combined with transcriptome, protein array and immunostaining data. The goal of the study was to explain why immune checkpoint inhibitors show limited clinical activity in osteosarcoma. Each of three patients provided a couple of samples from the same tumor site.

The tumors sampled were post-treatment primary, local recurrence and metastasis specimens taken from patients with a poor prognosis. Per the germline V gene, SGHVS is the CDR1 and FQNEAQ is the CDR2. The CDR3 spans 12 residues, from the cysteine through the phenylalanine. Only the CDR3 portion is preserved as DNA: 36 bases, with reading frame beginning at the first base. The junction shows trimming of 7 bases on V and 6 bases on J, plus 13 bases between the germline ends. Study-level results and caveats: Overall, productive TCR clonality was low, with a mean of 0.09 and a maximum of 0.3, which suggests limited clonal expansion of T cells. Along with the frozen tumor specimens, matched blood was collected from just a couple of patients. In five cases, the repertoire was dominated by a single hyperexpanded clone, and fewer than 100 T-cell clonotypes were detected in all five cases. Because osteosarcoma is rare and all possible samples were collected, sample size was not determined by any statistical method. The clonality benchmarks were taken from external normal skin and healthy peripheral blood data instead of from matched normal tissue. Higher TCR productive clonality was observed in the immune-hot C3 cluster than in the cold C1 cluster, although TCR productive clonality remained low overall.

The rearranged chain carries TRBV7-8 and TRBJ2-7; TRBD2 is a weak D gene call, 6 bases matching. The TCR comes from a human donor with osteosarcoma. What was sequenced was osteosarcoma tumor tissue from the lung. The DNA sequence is TGTGCCAGCACCTTGGGGGACTTCGAGCAGTACTTC. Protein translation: CASTLGDFEQYF. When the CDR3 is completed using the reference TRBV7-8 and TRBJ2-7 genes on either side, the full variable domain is GAGVSQSPRYKVAKRGQDVALRCDPISGHVSLFWYQQALGQGPEFLTYFQNEAQLDKSGLPSDRFFAERPEGSVSTLKIQRTQQEDSAVYLCASTLGDFEQYFGPGTRLTVT.